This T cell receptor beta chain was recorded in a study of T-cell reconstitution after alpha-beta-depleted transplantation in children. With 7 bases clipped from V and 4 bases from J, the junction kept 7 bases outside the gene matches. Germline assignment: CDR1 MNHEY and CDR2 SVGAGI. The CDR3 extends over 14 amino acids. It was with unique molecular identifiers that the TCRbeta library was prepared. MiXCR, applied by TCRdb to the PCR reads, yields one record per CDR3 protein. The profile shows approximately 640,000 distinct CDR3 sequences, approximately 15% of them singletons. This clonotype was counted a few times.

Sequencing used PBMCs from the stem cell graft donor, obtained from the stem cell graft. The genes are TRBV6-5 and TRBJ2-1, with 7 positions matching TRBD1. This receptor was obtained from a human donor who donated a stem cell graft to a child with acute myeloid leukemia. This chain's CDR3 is CASNLGQTYNEQFF. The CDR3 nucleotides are TGTGCCAGCAATTTGGGACAGACATACAATGAGCAGTTCTTC.